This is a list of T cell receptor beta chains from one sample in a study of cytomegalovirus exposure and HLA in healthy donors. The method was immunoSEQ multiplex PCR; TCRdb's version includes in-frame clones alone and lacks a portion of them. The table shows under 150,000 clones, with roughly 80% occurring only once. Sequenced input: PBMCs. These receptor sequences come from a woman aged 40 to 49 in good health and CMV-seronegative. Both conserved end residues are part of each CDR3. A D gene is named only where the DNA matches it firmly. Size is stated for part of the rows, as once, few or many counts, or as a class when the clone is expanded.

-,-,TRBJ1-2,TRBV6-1,CASPSGTDGYTF,TGTGCCAGCCCTTCCGGGACTGATGGCTACACCTTC
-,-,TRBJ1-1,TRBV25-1,CASSDETGGNTEAFF,TGTGCCAGCAGTGACGAGACAGGAGGGAACACTGAAGCTTTCTTT
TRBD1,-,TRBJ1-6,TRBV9,CASSVEGQRNSPLHF,TGTGCCAGCAGCGTAGAGGGACAGAGAAATTCACCCCTCCACTTT
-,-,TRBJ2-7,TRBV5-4,CASSPGQKTTYEQYF,TGTGCCAGCAGCCCAGGACAGAAAACAACCTACGAGCAGTACTTC
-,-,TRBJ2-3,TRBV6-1,CASSHGPGTDTQYF,TGTGCCAGCAGCCACGGTCCCGGCACAGATACGCAGTATTTT
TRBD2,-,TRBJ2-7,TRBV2,CASTGTRSYEQYF,TGTGCCAGCACCGGGACTAGGTCCTACGAGCAGTACTTC
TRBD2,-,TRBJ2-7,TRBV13,CASSFGTSGYEQYF,TGTGCCAGCAGCTTTGGGACTAGCGGCTACGAGCAGTACTTC
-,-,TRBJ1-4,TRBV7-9,CASSLGQGNEKLFF,TGTGCCAGCAGCTTGGGGCAGGGAAATGAAAAACTGTTTTTT
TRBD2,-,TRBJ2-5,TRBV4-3,CASSQDPVGRATGTQYF,TGCGCCAGCAGCCAAGATCCGGTTGGGAGGGCCACTGGGACCCAGTACTTC
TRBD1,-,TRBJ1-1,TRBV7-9,CASSPRRDSYTEAFF,TGTGCCAGCAGCCCACGAAGGGACAGCTACACTGAAGCTTTCTTT
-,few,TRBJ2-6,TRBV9,CASSPSTVAGANVLTF,TGTGCCAGCAGCCCCTCCACAGTGGCTGGGGCCAACGTCCTGACTTTC
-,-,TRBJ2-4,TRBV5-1,CASSLEGGRIQYF,TGCGCCAGCAGCTTGGAAGGGGGTAGAATTCAGTACTTC
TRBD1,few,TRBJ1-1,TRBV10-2,CASHGQVNTEAFF,TGCGCCAGCCACGGACAGGTGAACACTGAAGCTTTCTTT
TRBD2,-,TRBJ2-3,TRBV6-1,CASSKGGSRTDTQYF,TGTGCCAGCAGTAAGGGCGGGAGCAGGACAGATACGCAGTATTTT
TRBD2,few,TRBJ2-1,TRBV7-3,CASSLGPTSGGAYEQFF,TGTGCCAGCAGCTTAGGCCCCACTAGCGGGGGGGCCTATGAGCAGTTCTTC
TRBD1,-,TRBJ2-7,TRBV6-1,CASRLDREIREQYF,TGTGCCAGCAGGCTGGACAGGGAAATTCGGGAGCAGTACTTC
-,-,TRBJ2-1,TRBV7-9,CASLPPSLNEQFF,TGTGCCAGCCTCCCCCCTAGCTTGAATGAGCAGTTCTTC
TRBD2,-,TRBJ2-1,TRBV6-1,CASNMREGIDEQFF,TGTGCCAGCAATATGAGGGAGGGCATCGATGAGCAGTTCTTC
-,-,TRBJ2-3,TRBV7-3,CASSLAPHGDTQYF,TGTGCCAGCAGCCTCGCCCCTCACGGGGATACGCAGTATTTT
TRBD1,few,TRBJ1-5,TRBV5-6,CASSLGTGREDQPQHF,TGTGCCAGCAGCTTGGGGACAGGGAGGGAGGATCAGCCCCAGCATTTT
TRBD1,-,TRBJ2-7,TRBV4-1,CASSQVGGTGGNEQYF,TGCGCCAGCAGCCAAGTTGGGGGGACAGGGGGTAACGAGCAGTACTTC
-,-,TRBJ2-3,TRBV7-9,CASSLAAGPTDTQYF,TGTGCCAGCAGCTTAGCAGCGGGCCCCACAGATACGCAGTATTTT
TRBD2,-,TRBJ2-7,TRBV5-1,CASSLVPSGNYEQYF,TGCGCCAGCAGCTTGGTCCCTAGCGGGAACTACGAGCAGTACTTC
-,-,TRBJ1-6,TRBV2,CASSQFPGSPLHF,TGTGCCAGCAGTCAATTTCCCGGTTCACCCCTCCACTTT
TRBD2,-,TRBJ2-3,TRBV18,CASSRSSGETDTQYF,TGTGCCAGCTCCCGTTCTAGCGGGGAGACAGATACGCAGTATTTT
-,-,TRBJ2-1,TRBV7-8,CASSPRANANEQFF,TGTGCCAGCAGCCCCAGGGCGAACGCCAATGAGCAGTTCTTC
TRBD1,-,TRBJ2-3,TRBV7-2,CASSGRTGPDTQYF,TGTGCCAGCAGCGGGCGGACAGGGCCAGATACGCAGTATTTT
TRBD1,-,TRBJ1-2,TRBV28,CASSPAYRTGNGYTF,TGTGCCAGCAGCCCCGCCTACCGGACAGGGAATGGCTACACCTTC
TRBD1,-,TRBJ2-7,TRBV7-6,CASSAGGYEQYF,TGTGCCAGCAGCGCAGGGGGCTACGAGCAGTACTTC
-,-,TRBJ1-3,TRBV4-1,CASGLTDGNTIYF,TGCGCCAGCGGACTCACAGACGGAAACACCATATATTTT
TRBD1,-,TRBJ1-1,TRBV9,CASSVGTGGNTEAFF,TGTGCCAGCAGCGTAGGGACAGGGGGTAACACTGAAGCTTTCTTT
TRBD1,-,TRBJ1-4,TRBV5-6,CASASGGTGTIEEKLFF,TGTGCCAGCGCCAGCGGTGGGACAGGCACCATTGAGGAAAAACTGTTTTTT
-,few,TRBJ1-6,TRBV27,CASSLSPLQGVLDSPLHF,TGTGCCAGCAGTTTATCCCCCCTACAGGGAGTGCTCGATTCACCCCTCCACTTT
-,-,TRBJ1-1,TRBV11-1,CASRHTTSEAFF,TGTGCCAGCAGGCACACGACAAGTGAAGCTTTCTTT
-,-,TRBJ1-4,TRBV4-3,CASSQDEGRGVLSDEKLFF,TGCGCCAGCAGCCAAGATGAGGGCAGGGGCGTCCTATCCGATGAAAAACTGTTTTTT
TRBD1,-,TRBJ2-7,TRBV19,CASSIAGQGYYEQYF,TGTGCCAGTAGTATAGCAGGACAGGGATATTACGAGCAGTACTTC
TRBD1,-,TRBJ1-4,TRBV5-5,CASSLAVGTAEKLFF,TGTGCCAGCAGCTTGGCTGTCGGGACAGCTGAAAAACTGTTTTTT
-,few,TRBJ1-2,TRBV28,CASSPGQTVGYTF,TGTGCCAGCAGCCCCGGACAGACGGTCGGCTACACCTTC
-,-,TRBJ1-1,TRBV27,CASSHRTAMSNTEAFF,TGTGCCAGCAGTCATAGGACAGCTATGAGCAACACTGAAGCTTTCTTT
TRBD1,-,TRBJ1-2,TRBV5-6,CASSSPGGRGGYTF,TGTGCCAGCAGCTCCCCAGGGGGGCGGGGCGGCTACACCTTC
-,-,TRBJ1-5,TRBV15,CATSLSNQPQHF,TGTGCCACCAGCCTTAGCAATCAGCCCCAGCATTTT
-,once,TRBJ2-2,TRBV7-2,CASRPVRSSGELFF,TGTGCCAGCAGACCTGTTCGGTCGTCCGGGGAGCTGTTTTTT
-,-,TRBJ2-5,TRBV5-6,CASTRPALQETQYF,TGTGCCAGCACGAGGCCAGCACTCCAAGAGACCCAGTACTTC
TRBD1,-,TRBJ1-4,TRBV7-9,CSSSLDVGQGNEKLFF,TGTTCCAGCAGCTTAGATGTCGGACAGGGGAATGAAAAACTGTTTTTT
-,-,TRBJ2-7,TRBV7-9,CASSLSLTHTYEQYF,TGTGCCAGCAGCTTAAGTCTGACTCACACATACGAGCAGTACTTC
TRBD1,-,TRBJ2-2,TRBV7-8,CASSLERQGAKKDTGELFF,TGTGCCAGCAGCTTAGAGCGACAGGGGGCGAAAAAGGACACCGGGGAGCTGTTTTTT
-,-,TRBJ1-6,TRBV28,CASSFGTGNSPLHF,TGTGCCAGCAGTTTCGGCACAGGGAATTCACCCCTCCACTTT